Listed here is a single TCR beta chain. Its target is not known. A read error may produce the germline difference seen at one junction end. Distinct nucleotide sequences in the sample also encode this CDR3. It was healthy bone marrow donors who served as donors. The sample belongs to a study of cytomegalovirus exposure and HLA in healthy donors. Study summary: Assignment to the Caucasian-associated ancestry cluster applied to less than 85% of the roughly 420 genotyped donors. Findings and caveats of the study: It was fewer than 200 TCR beta chains that were listed as cytomegalovirus-associated. Relative to equally common others, HLA-associated TCR beta chains showed greater clonal expansion in a later analysis.

The PCR contained 60 Vbeta and 13 Jbeta primers. Profiled with immunoSEQ multiplex PCR; TCRdb holds only in-frame clones, not every one. The repertoire has around 190,000 clones, 70% to 85% of them found once; the top ten carry roughly 3.6%. This CDR3 is 15 amino acids long. Germline assignment: CDR1 LNHDA and CDR2 SQIVND (reference sequence). The sequencing input was PBMCs. The rearrangement uses TRBV19 and TRBJ1-4, with D possibly being TRBD1 (5 bases). This TCR was sampled from a man aged 35-49 years in good health and CMV-seropositive. CDR3 nucleotide sequence: TGCGCCAGTAGTGGGGCATTTCCAACTAATGAAAAACTGTTTTTT. This encodes CASSGAFPTNEKLFF.